This T cell receptor (beta chain) came from a study of blood T cell repertoires in COVID-19. Across the study: PBMCs, B-cell-depleted T cells, or T cells provided the cDNA or gDNA that made up the material.

Authors' processing steps: Amplification with reference gene primers provided the estimates of nucleated cell counts. Sequencing was performed with immunoSEQ multiplex PCR; in TCRdb, only in-frame clones are kept and a portion is missing. V, J and clone size derive from that table, while D and trimming were established from the DNA sequence. The profile shows about 440,000 clones, roughly nine tenths of them singletons. The length of the CDR3 is 15 residues. Germline-derived CDR1 and CDR2 are SGDLS and YYNGEE. V was clipped by 0 bases and J by 5 bases, with 14 bases between them. This receptor was obtained from a woman aged 18-29 years with acute COVID-19. The rearrangement links TRBV9 to TRBJ1-1, with D tentatively TRBD1 (5 bases). Sequences were obtained from PBMCs or T cells enriched from blood (not recorded which). CDR3 sequence reads: CASSVDGGGFTEAFF. The CDR3 DNA is TGTGCCAGCAGCGTAGATGGCGGGGGTTTTACTGAAGCTTTCTTT.